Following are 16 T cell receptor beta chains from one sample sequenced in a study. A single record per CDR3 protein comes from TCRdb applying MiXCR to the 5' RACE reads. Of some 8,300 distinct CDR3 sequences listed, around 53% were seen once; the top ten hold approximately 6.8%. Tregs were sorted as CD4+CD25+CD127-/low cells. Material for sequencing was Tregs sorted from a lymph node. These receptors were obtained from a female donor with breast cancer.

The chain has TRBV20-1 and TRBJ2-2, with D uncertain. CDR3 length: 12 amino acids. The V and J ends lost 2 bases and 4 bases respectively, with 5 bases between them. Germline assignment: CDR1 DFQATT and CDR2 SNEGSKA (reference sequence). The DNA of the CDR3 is TGCAGTGCTAGAAATGTCACCGGGGAGCTGTTTTTT. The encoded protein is CSARNVTGELFF.

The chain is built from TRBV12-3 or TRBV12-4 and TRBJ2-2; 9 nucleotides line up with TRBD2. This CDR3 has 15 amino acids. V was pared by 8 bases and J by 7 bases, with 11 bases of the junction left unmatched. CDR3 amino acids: CASGIAGARRGELFF. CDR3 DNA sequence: TGTGCCAGCGGGATAGCGGGAGCACGGCGCGGGGAGCTGTTTTTT.

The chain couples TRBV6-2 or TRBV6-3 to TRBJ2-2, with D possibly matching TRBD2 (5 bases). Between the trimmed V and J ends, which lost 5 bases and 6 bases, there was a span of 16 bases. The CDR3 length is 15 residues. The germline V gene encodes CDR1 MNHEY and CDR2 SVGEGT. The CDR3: CASSAFSGFAGELFF. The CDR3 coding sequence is TGTGCCAGCAGTGCTTTTTCGGGGTTTGCCGGGGAGCTGTTTTTT.

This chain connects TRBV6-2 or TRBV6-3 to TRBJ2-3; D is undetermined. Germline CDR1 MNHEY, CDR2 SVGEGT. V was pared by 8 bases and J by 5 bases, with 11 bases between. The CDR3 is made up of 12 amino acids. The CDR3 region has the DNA TGTGCCAGCCAAAGGGCGGAAGATACGCAGTATTTT. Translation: CASQRAEDTQYF.

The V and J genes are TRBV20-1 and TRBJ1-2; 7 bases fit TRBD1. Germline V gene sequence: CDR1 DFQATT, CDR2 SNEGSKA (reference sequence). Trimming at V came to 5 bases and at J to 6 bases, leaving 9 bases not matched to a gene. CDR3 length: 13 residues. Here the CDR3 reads CSAQGVIVNGYTF. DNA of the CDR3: TGCAGTGCTCAGGGGGTAATTGTTAATGGCTACACCTTC.

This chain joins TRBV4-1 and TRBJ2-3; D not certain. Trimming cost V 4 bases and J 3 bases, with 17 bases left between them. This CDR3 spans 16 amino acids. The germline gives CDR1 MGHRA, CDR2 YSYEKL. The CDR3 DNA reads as TGCGCCAGCAGCCCGCCCCTAGGAGCCGGGACAGATACGCAGTATTTT. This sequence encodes CASSPPLGAGTDTQYF.

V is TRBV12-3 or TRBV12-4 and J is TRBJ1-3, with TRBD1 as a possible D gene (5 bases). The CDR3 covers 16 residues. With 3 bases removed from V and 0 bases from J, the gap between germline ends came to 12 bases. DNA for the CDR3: TGTGCCAGCAGTTTTGACAGCTCCAACTCTGGAAACACCATATATTTT. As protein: CASSFDSSNSGNTIYF.

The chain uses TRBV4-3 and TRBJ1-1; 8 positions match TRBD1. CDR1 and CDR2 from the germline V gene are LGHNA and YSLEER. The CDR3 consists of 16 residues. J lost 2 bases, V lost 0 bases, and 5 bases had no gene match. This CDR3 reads CASSQEWTGINTEAFF. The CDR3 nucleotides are TGCGCCAGCAGCCAAGAGTGGACAGGGATTAACACTGAAGCTTTCTTT.

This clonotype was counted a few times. The CDR3 sequence: CSEGLGGYNEQFF. Here the CDR3 DNA reads TGCAGCGAGGGACTAGGGGGGTACAATGAGCAGTTCTTC. The chain combines TRBV29-1 with TRBJ2-1, with 8 bases aligning to TRBD2. CDR1 is SQVTM and CDR2 is ANQGSEA in the germline V gene. The CDR3 is 13 residues long. The V and J ends lost 7 bases and 4 bases, in that order; junction bases with no gene match: 6.

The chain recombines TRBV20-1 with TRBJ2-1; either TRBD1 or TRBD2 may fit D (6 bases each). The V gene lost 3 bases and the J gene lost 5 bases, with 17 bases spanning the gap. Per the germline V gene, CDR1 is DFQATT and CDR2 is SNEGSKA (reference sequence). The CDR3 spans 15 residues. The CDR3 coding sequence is TGCAGTGCTAGGGGGGCTAGCGTGAGCAACAATGAGCAGTTCTTC. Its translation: CSARGASVSNNEQFF.

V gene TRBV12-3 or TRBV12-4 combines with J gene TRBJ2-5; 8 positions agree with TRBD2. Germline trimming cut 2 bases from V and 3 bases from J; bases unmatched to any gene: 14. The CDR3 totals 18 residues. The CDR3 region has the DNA TGTGCCAGCAGTTTATACCAGATGGGAGGGACTAGGAAAGAGACCCAGTACTTC. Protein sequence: CASSLYQMGGTRKETQYF.

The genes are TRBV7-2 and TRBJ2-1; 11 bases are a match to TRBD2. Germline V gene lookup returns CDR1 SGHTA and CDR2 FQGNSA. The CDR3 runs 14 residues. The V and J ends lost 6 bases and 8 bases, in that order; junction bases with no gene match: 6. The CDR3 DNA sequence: TGTGCCAGCAGAACCACTAGCGGGAGATATGAGCAGTTCTTC. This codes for CASRTTSGRYEQFF.

The CDR3 sequence: CSARSRQGAYQPQHF. For the CDR3, the DNA is TGCAGTGCTAGATCTCGACAGGGGGCATACCAGCCCCAGCATTTT. The V gene is TRBV20-1, the J gene TRBJ1-5; 10 bases line up with TRBD1. V dropped 2 bases and J dropped 7; count of bases not matched to a gene: 8. Germline V CDR1 and CDR2: DFQATT, SNEGSKA (reference sequence). The CDR3 is made up of 15 amino acids.

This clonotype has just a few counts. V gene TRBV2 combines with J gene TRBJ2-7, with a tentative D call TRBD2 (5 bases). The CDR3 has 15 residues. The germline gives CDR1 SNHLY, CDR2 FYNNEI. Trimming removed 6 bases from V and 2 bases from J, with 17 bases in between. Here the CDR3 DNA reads TGTGCCAGCAGACGGTGGGGATCGGGGACCTACGAGCAGTACGTC. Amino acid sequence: CASRRWGSGTYEQYV.

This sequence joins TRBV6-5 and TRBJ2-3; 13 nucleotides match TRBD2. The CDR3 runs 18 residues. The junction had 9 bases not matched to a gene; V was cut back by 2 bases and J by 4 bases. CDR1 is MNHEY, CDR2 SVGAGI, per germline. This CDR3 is CASSYGTGLAGVPDTQYF. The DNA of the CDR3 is TGTGCCAGCAGTTACGGCACAGGACTAGCGGGAGTGCCAGATACGCAGTATTTT.

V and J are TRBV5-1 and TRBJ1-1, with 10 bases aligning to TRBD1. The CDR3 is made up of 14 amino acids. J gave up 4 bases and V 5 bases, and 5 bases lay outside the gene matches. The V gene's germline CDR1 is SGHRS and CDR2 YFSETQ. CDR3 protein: CASRAGQGTTEAFF. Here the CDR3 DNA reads TGCGCCAGCAGAGCGGGACAGGGGACCACTGAAGCTTTCTTT.